This passage covers 25 T cell receptor beta chains from one sample sequenced in a study of T cell repertoires in cytomegalovirus infection. These TCRs' antigens remain unknown. TCRdb used MiXCR to reprocess the reads, holding one entry per CDR3 protein. Among tens of thousands of distinct CDR3 sequences listed, 33% were seen once. Sequencing used PBMCs, sequenced either directly or after in vitro stimulation (not recorded which). The source is a human donor in good health (CMV status not recorded). Some clones in this sample may be carry-over from other donors' samples.

The chain joins TRBV7-6 to TRBJ2-3; unclear D gene. Trimming took 6 bases from V and 1 from J, leaving 11 bases between them. The CDR3 has 14 amino acids. Germline V gene sequence: CDR1 SGHVS, CDR2 FNYEAQ. CDR3 sequence: CASRNPFGTDTQYF. CDR3 DNA sequence: TGTGCCAGCAGAAACCCCTTCGGCACAGATACGCAGTATTTT.

This rearrangement joins TRBV20-1 to TRBJ1-1; D uncertain. Deletions cut 0 bases from V and 1 base from J, with 9 bases between. CDR1 DFQATT and CDR2 SNEGSKA come from the germline V gene (reference sequence). This CDR3 contains 14 residues. The CDR3 loop is CSARDIFRNTEAFF. The CDR3 DNA follows: TGCAGTGCTAGAGATATATTCCGGAACACTGAAGCTTTCTTT.

The rearrangement links TRBV6-2 or TRBV6-3 to TRBJ2-1; D possibly uses TRBD1 or TRBD2 (6 bases each). The CDR3 consists of 15 residues. V lost 5 bases and J lost 9, with 20 bases in between. Germline lookup yields CDR1 MNHEY and CDR2 SVGEGT. The CDR3 sequence: CASSTVSGARGEQFF. The DNA for the CDR3 is TGTGCCAGCAGTACCGTTTCGGGGGCCCGCGGTGAGCAGTTCTTC.

The V and J genes are TRBV4-1 and TRBJ2-3; possible D gene TRBD1, 6 bases. CDR3 length: 16 amino acids. Trimming shortened V by 2 bases and J by 2 bases, and 14 bases separated the two germline ends. Germline V gene data show CDR1 as MGHRA and CDR2 as YSYEKL. This chain's CDR3 is CASSQRVGHNTDTQYF. The CDR3 DNA follows: TGCGCCAGCAGCCAACGGGTGGGACACAACACAGATACGCAGTATTTT.

This chain links TRBV2 with TRBJ2-1; the D gene is possibly TRBD2 (5 bases). Trimming pared 8 bases from V and 0 bases from J, leaving 11 bases between. The CDR3 runs to 14 residues. Germline V gives CDR1 SNHLY, CDR2 FYNNEI. CDR3 coding DNA: TGTGCCAGCGGCGGAGGTAGCTCCTACAATGAGCAGTTCTTC. It translates to CASGGGSSYNEQFF.

To note about this clonotype: At one end, the junction sequence differs from germline, possibly due to a read error. V gene TRBV12-3 or TRBV12-4 combines with J gene TRBJ2-7; D may be TRBD1 or TRBD2 (5 bases each). The CDR3 totals 13 residues. This CDR3 is CATRGAAPPRWDF. The CDR3 nucleotides are TGTGCCACCCGAGGGGCAGCGCCGCCCAGATGGGACTTC.

This clonotype came up many times. The chain couples TRBV7-2 to TRBJ2-7, with 7 bases lining up with TRBD2. The CDR3 spans 15 residues. CDR1 SGHTA and CDR2 FQGNSA come from the germline V gene. J was trimmed by 2 bases and V by 5 bases; bases with no gene match: 9. CDR3 protein: CASSLGPSGPYEQYF. As DNA, the CDR3 is TGTGCCAGCAGCCTCGGGCCTAGCGGTCCCTACGAGCAGTACTTC.

This clonotype was counted a few times. The chain joins TRBV12-3 or TRBV12-4 to TRBJ2-5; D is uncertain. V lost 3 bases and J 4 bases, leaving 6 bases between the germline ends. This CDR3 comprises 12 residues. The CDR3 loop is CASSFLGETQYF. The CDR3 DNA is TGTGCCAGCAGTTTCTTAGGAGAGACCCAGTACTTC.

The V and J genes are TRBV2 and TRBJ1-1, with 11 bases fitting TRBD1. Germline CDR1 and CDR2: SNHLY and FYNNEI. The length of the CDR3 is 17 residues. Unmatched junction bases numbered 10, after V lost 1 base and J lost 6 bases. The CDR3 DNA is TGTGCCAGCAGTGAAGAAGGAGTAGGGACAGGGGGATCTGAAGCTTTCTTT. Amino acid sequence: CASSEEGVGTGGSEAFF.

The chain carries TRBV6-1 and TRBJ2-7; TRBD1 matches at 7 bases. V shed 6 bases, J shed 0 bases, and the junction held 5 bases outside the gene matches. This CDR3 comprises 14 residues. In germline, CDR1 is MNHNS, CDR2 SASEGT. CDR3 DNA: TGTGCCAGCAGCCCGACAGGGTTCTCCTACGAGCAGTACTTC. This translates into CASSPTGFSYEQYF.

The chain employs TRBV20-1 and TRBJ2-3; 14 bases are a match to TRBD2. CDR3 size: 20 residues. CDR1 is DFQATT and CDR2 is SNEGSKA in the germline V gene (reference sequence). The V segment lost 1 base and the J segment 5 bases; nucleotides outside the gene matches: 17. The CDR3 loop reads CSARGDGLAGGLNYEDTQYF. Here the CDR3 DNA reads TGCAGTGCTAGAGGGGATGGACTAGCGGGGGGCCTGAATTACGAAGATACGCAGTATTTT.

The chain employs TRBV27 and TRBJ1-2; weak D call: TRBD1 (6 bases). Per the germline V gene, CDR1 is MNHEY and CDR2 is SMNVEV (reference sequence). V was pared by 3 bases and J by 8 bases, with 13 bases between. The CDR3 is 13 amino acids. CDR3 amino acids: CASSFTGRSGYTF. For the CDR3, the DNA is TGTGCCAGCAGTTTCACAGGGAGAAGCGGCTACACCTTC.

This clonotype was counted many times. This chain links TRBV4-3 with TRBJ2-5; 11 nucleotides line up with TRBD2. The CDR3 has 15 residues. The junction had 3 bases not matched to a gene; V was cut back by 1 base and J by 5 bases. Germline V gene lookup returns CDR1 LGHNA and CDR2 YSLEER. As DNA, the CDR3 is TGCGCCAGCAGCCAAGCCTGGACTAGCGGGGAGACCCAGTACTTC. Translation gives CASSQAWTSGETQYF.

This clonotype was counted only a few times. The chain links TRBV28 to TRBJ1-2; D gene uncertain. The CDR3 is made up of 13 amino acids. Per germline, CDR1 MDHEN and CDR2 SYDVKM. V was clipped by 6 bases and J by 2 bases, with 10 bases between them. The CDR3 DNA reads as TGTGCCAGCAGGCTCGAGTGGAACTATGGCTACACCTTC. As protein: CASRLEWNYGYTF.

There are a few counts of this clonotype. The chain employs TRBV12-3 or TRBV12-4 and TRBJ1-2; 7 positions match TRBD1. V was clipped by 6 bases and J by 4 bases; unmatched bases: 11. CDR3 length: 15 residues. The CDR3 coding sequence is TGTGCCAGCAGGTTTCGCAGGGGGTTAGGCTATGGCTACACCTTC. Protein: CASRFRRGLGYGYTF.

This clonotype was observed a handful of times. The chain has TRBV7-2 and TRBJ1-5, with a tentative D call TRBD1 (6 bases). The CDR3 extends over 16 amino acids. Germline assignment: CDR1 SGHTA and CDR2 FQGNSA. V shed 1 base and J shed 6 bases, with 16 bases lying between them. The CDR3 DNA follows: TGTGCCAGCAGCTTAGTGGCAGGGGCGCATATTCAGCCCCAGCATTTT. It yields the protein CASSLVAGAHIQPQHF.

The chain recombines TRBV2 with TRBJ2-3; D remains ambiguous. In germline, CDR1 is SNHLY, CDR2 FYNNEI. CDR3 length equals 14 residues. Trimming removed 2 bases from V and 6 bases from J, with 12 bases in between. The CDR3 region has the DNA TGTGCCAGCAGTGAATTTCTAGGGATGGATACGCAGTATTTT. It encodes CASSEFLGMDTQYF.

The chain combines TRBV24-1 with TRBJ1-2, with 8 bases matching TRBD1. With 3 bases clipped from V and 2 bases from J, the junction kept 7 bases outside the gene matches. From germline, CDR1 is KGHDR and CDR2 SFDVKD. The CDR3 sequence is 16 residues long. The CDR3 sequence: CATSDEDREGNYGYTF. CDR3 nucleotide sequence: TGTGCCACCAGTGATGAGGACAGGGAAGGAAACTATGGCTACACCTTC.

The rearrangement links TRBV7-6 to TRBJ2-1; D remains ambiguous. Trimming removed 1 base at V and 6 bases at J, with 10 bases between. Germline V gene sequence: CDR1 SGHVS, CDR2 FNYEAQ. The CDR3 contains 14 residues. The CDR3 here is CASSLDNVRNEQFF. The DNA for the CDR3 is TGTGCCAGCAGCTTAGATAATGTCCGCAATGAGCAGTTCTTC.

A word on this clonotype: Germline is not matched at one junction end, which may reflect a read error. The J gene is TRBJ1-2, the V gene TRBV6-1; D unresolved. The germline CDR1 and CDR2 sequences are MNHNS and SASEGT. The CDR3 consists of 15 residues. This chain's CDR3 is CASSPSGPARGGDNF. DNA for the CDR3: TGTGCCAGCAGTCCTTCTGGACCCGCACGGGGAGGCGACAACTTC.

The chain uses TRBV6-6 and TRBJ1-6; a possible D gene is TRBD1 (5 bases). Germline V gives CDR1 MNHNY, CDR2 SVGAGI (reference sequence). V was shortened by 5 bases and J by 7 bases, with 12 bases between the two germline ends. CDR3 length: 14 amino acids. CDR3: CASSGGGTNSPLHF. As DNA, the CDR3 is TGTGCCAGCAGTGGGGGGGGTACAAATTCACCCCTCCACTTT.

A single count supports this clonotype. The chain joins TRBV4-1 to TRBJ2-7; D may be TRBD2 (7 bases). The CDR3 is 15 amino acids. The V and J ends lost 4 bases and 4 bases respectively, with 17 bases between them. The germline V gene encodes CDR1 MGHRA and CDR2 YSYEKL. CDR3 residues: CASSLRGGGLYEQYF. The CDR3, as DNA: TGCGCCAGCAGCCTAAGAGGCGGGGGCCTGTACGAGCAGTACTTC.

In this sample, this clonotype turned up a few times. The rearrangement links TRBV7-1 to TRBJ2-1; D possibly corresponds to TRBD2 (6 bases). TRBV7-1 is assigned to the ORF class and has an uncertain function. The CDR3 spans 15 residues. The V and J ends lost 6 bases and 6 bases respectively, with 18 bases between them. The CDR3 is CASRLFAGLGNEQFF. The CDR3 coding sequence is TGTGCCAGCAGACTCTTTGCGGGGTTGGGCAATGAGCAGTTCTTC.

The chain employs TRBV14 and TRBJ2-2; maybe TRBD1 (5 bases). The CDR3 loop spans 12 amino acids. Per the germline V gene, CDR1 is SGHDN and CDR2 is FVKESK. Trimming shortened V by 4 bases and J by 9 bases, and 9 bases separated the two germline ends. The CDR3, as DNA: TGTGCCAGCAGCCCCCAGGGCAGGGAGCTGTTTTTT. Translating gives CASSPQGRELFF. Drawing the rest from reference TRBV14 and TRBJ2-2, the complete variable domain is EAGVTQFPSHSVIEKGQTVTLRCDPISGHDNLYWYRRVMGKEIKFLLHFVKESKQDESGMPNNRFLAERTGGTYSTLKVQPAELEDSGVYFCASSPQGRELFFGEGSRLTVL.

This clonotype showed up many times. This chain uses TRBV7-2 with TRBJ2-3, with TRBD2 matching 12 bases. V dropped 0 bases and J dropped 4; count of bases not matched to a gene: 8. Germline V gives CDR1 SGHTA, CDR2 FQGNSA. The length of the CDR3 is 18 residues. CDR3 protein: CASSLAPASGGAADTQYF. For the CDR3, the DNA is TGTGCCAGCAGCTTAGCGCCAGCTAGCGGGGGGGCTGCAGATACGCAGTATTTT.